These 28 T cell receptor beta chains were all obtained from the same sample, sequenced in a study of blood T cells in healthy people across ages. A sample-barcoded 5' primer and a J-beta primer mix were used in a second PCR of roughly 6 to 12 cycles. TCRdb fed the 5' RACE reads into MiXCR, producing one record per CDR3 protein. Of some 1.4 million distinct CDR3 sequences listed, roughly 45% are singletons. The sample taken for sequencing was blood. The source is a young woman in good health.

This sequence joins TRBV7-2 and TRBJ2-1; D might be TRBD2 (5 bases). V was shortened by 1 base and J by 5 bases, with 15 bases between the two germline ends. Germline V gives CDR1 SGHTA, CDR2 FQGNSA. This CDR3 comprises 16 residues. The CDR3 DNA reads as TGTGCCAGCAGCTTAGTGGTGGGAGCTGGTGACAATGAGCAGTTCTTC. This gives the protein CASSLVVGAGDNEQFF.

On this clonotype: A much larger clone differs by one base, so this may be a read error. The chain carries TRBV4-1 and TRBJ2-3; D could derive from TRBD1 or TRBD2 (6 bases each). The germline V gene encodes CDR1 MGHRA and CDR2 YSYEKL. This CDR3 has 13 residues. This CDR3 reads CASIQVGGDTQYF. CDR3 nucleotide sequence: TGCGCCAGCATCCAAGTAGGGGGGGATACGCAGTATTTT.

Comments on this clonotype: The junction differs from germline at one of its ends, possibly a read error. The CDR3 nucleotides read TGTGCCAGCAGTGGACAGACTCTAAATGAAGAACTGTTTTTT. It translates to CASSGQTLNEELFF. This chain links TRBV2 with TRBJ1-4; D might be TRBD1 (5 bases). Germline V gives CDR1 SNHLY, CDR2 FYNNEI. This CDR3 comprises 14 residues.

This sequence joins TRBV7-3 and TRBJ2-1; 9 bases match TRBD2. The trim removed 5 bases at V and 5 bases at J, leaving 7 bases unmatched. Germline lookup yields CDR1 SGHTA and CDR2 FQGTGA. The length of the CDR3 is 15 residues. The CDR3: CASSEDGLANNEQFF. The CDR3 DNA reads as TGTGCCAGCAGCGAGGACGGACTAGCGAACAATGAGCAGTTCTTC.

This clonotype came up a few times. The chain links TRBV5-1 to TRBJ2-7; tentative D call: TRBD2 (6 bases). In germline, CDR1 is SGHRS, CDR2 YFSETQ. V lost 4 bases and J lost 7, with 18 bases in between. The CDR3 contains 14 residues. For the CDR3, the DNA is TGCGCCAGCAGCCCAGCGGGCTACTACAATGAGCAGTACTTC. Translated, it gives CASSPAGYYNEQYF.

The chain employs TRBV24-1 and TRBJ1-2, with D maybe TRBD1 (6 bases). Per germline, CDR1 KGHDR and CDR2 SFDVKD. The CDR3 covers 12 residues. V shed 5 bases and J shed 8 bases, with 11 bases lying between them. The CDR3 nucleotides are TGTGCCACCAGTGCAAGGGGGTACGGCTACACCTTC. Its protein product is CATSARGYGYTF.

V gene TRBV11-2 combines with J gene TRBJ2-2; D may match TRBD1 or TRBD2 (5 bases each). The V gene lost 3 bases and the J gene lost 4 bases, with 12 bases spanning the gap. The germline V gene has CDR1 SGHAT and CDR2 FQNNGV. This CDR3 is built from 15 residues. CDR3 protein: CASSFNLRGTGELFF. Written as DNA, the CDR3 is TGTGCCAGCAGCTTTAACTTGAGGGGCACCGGGGAGCTGTTTTTT.

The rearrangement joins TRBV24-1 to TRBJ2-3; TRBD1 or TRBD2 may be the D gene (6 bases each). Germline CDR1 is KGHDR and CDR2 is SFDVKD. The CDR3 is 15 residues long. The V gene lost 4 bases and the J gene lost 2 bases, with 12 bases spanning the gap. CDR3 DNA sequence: TGTGCCACCAGTGACCCCGGGGGCCCCACAGATACGCAGTATTTT. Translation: CATSDPGGPTDTQYF.

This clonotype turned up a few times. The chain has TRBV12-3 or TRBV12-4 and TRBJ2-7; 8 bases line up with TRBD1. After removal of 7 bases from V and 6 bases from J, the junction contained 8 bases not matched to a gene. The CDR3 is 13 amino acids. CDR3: CASTDRGRGEQYF. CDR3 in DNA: TGTGCCAGCACAGACAGGGGTAGGGGCGAGCAGTACTTC.

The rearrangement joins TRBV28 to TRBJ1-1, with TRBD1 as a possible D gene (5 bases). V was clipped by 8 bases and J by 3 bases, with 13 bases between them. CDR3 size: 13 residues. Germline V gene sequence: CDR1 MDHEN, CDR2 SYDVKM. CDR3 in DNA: TGTGCCAGCGGGGGATCTAGGGACACTGAAGCTTTCTTT. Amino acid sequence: CASGGSRDTEAFF.

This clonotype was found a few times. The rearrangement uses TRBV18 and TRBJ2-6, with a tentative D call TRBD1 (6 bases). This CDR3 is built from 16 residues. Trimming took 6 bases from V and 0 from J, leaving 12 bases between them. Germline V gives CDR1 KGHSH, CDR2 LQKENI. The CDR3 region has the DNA TGTGCCAGCTCTCAAAGAGGGGGCTCTGGGGCCAACGTCCTGACTTTC. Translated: CASSQRGGSGANVLTF.

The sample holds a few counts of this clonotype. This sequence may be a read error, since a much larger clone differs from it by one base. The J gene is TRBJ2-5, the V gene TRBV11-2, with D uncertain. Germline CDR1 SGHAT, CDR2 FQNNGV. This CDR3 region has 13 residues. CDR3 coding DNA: TGTGCCAGCAGCGTAGAACCGGAAGAGACCCAGTACTTC. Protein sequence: CASSVEPEETQYF.

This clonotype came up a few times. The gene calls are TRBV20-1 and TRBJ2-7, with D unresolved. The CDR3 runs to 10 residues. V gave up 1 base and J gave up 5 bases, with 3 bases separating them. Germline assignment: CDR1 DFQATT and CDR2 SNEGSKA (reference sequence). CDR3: CSARADEQYF. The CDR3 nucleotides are TGCAGTGCTAGAGCGGACGAGCAGTACTTC.

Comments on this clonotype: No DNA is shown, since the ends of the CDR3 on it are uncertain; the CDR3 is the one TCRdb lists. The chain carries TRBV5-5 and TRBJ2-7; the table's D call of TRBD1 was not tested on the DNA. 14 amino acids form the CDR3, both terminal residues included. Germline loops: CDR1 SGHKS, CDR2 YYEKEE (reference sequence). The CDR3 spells CASSLVAGGSLEYF.

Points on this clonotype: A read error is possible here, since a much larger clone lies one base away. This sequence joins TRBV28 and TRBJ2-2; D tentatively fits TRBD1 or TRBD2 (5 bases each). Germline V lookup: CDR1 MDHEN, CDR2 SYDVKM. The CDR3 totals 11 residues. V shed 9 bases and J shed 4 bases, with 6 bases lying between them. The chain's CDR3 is CARRGTGELFF. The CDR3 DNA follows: TGTGCCAGGAGGGGCACCGGGGAGCTGTTTTTT.

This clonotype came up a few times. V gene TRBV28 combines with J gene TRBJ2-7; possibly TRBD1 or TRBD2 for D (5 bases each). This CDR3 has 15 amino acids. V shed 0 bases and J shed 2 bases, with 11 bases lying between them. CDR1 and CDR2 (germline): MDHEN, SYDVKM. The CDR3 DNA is TGTGCCAGCAGTTTATGGAGGGGATCGACCTACGAGCAGTACTTC. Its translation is CASSLWRGSTYEQYF.

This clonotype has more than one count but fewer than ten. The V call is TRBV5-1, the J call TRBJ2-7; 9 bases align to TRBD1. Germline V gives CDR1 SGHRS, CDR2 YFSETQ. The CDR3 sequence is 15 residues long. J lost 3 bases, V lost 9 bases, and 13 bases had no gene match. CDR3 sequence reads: CATSPGGTGIYEQYF. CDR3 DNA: TGCGCCACCTCTCCCGGGGGGACAGGGATCTACGAGCAGTACTTC.

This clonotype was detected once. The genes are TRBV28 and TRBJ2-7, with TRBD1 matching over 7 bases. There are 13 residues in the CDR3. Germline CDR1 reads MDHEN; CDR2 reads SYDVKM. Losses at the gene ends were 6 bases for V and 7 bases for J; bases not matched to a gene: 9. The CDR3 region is CASSRGTDGEQYF. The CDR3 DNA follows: TGTGCCAGCAGCAGGGGGACAGATGGGGAGCAGTACTTC.

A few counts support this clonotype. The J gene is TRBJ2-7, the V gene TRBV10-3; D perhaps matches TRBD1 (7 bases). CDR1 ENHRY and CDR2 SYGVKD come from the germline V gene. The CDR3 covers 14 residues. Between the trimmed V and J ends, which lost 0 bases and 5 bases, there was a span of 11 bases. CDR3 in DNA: TGTGCCATCAGTGAGTCGGAGGGGGCTCACGAGCAGTACTTC. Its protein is CAISESEGAHEQYF.

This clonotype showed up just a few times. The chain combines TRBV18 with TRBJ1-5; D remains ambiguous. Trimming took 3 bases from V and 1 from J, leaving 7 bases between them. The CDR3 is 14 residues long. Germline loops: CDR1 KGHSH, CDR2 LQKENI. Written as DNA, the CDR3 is TGTGCCAGCTCACCGATTGGCAGCAATCAGCCCCAGCATTTT. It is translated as CASSPIGSNQPQHF.

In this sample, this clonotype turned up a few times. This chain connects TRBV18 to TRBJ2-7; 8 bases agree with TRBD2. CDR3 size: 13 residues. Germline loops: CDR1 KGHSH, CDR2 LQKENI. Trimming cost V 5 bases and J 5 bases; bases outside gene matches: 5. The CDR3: CASSAGGWDEQYF. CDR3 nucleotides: TGTGCCAGCTCAGCGGGGGGCTGGGACGAGCAGTACTTC.

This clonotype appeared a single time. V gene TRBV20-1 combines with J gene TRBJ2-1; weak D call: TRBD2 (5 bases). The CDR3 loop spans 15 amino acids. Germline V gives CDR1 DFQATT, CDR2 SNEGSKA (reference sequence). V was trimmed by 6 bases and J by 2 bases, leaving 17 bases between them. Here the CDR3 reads CSARSPEGAYNEQFF. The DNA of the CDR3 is TGCAGTGCCAGATCTCCCGAGGGTGCCTACAATGAGCAGTTCTTC.

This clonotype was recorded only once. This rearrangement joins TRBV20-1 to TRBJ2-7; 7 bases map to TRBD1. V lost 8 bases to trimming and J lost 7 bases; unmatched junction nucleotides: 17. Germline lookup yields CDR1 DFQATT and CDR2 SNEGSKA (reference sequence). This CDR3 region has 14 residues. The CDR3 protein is CSSHRGNEGNEQYF. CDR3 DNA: TGCAGTTCACACAGGGGAAACGAGGGCAATGAGCAGTACTTC.

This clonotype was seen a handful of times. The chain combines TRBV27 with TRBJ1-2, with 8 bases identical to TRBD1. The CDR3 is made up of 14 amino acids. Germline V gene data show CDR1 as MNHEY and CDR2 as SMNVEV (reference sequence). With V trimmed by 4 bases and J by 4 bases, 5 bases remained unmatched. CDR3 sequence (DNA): TGTGCCAGCAGTTCCCGACAGGGGAGCTATGGCTACACCTTC. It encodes CASSSRQGSYGYTF.

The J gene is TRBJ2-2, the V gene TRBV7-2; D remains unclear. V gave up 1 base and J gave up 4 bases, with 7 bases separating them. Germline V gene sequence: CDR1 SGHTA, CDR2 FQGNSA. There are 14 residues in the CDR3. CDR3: CASSLDTATGELFF. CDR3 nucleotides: TGTGCCAGCAGCTTAGATACAGCCACCGGGGAGCTGTTTTTT.

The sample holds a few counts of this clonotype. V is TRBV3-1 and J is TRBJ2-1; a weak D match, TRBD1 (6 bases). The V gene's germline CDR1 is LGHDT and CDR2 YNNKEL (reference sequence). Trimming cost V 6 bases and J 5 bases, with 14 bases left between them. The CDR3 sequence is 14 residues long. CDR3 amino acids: CASSATGLNNEQFF. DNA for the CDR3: TGTGCCAGCAGTGCGACAGGACTGAACAATGAGCAGTTCTTC.

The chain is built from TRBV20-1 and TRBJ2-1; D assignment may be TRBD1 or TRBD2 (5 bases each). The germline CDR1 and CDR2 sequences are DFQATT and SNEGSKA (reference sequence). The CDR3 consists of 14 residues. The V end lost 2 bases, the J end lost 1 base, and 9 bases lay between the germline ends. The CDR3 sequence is CSARWGNSYNEQFF. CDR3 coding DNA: TGCAGTGCTAGATGGGGGAATTCCTACAATGAGCAGTTCTTC.

CDR3 protein: CASSYSTGGSISYGYTF. As DNA, the CDR3 is TGTGCCAGCAGCTACTCTACAGGGGGCAGCATCAGCTATGGCTACACCTTC. V usage is TRBV7-9 and J usage is TRBJ1-2, with 9 bases aligning to TRBD1. The CDR3 runs 17 residues. The V and J ends lost 4 bases and 4 bases, in that order; junction bases with no gene match: 13. Germline assignment: CDR1 SEHNR and CDR2 FQNEAQ (reference sequence).